The 29 T cell receptor beta chains below all came from one sample that was sequenced in a study of T-cell memory formation after mild COVID-19. TCRdb passed the 5' RACE reads through MiXCR, listing each CDR3 protein once. The sample lists 470,000 or so distinct CDR3 sequences, 15% to 20% occurring once. Sequencing used PBMCs or a T cell subset sorted from them (not recorded which). The receptors derive from a man in his late teens or twenties who had mild COVID-19 (a few samples of this study predate the infection). Cell type and time point are not known.

This clonotype occurred a few times. The V and J genes are TRBV9 and TRBJ2-1; either TRBD1 or TRBD2 may fit D (6 bases each). This CDR3 region has 15 residues. Trimming cost V 2 bases and J 5 bases, with 14 bases left between them. Per germline, CDR1 SGDLS and CDR2 YYNGEE. CDR3 in amino acids: CASSVGGTRHNEQFF. CDR3 coding DNA: TGTGCCAGCAGCGTCGGCGGGACAAGGCACAATGAGCAGTTCTTC.

The gene calls are TRBV18 and TRBJ1-1; 12 bases agree with TRBD1. Per the germline V gene, CDR1 is KGHSH and CDR2 is LQKENI. J was trimmed by 5 bases and V by 4 bases; bases with no gene match: 5. This CDR3 has 15 residues. CDR3 loop: CASSLGQGALTEAFF. CDR3 DNA: TGTGCCAGCTCACTGGGACAGGGGGCACTGACTGAAGCTTTCTTT.

A few counts support this clonotype. The chain employs TRBV6-5 and TRBJ2-2, with 9 bases that match TRBD1. CDR3 size: 18 residues. Germline V gives CDR1 MNHEY, CDR2 SVGAGI. Trimming cost V 0 bases and J 4 bases; bases outside gene matches: 9. The CDR3 DNA reads TGTGCCAGCAGTTACTCGAGTGGGGACAGGGCGGGCACCGGGGAGCTGTTTTTT. Translation gives CASSYSSGDRAGTGELFF.

The rearrangement joins TRBV2 to TRBJ2-1; D is uncertain. In germline, CDR1 is SNHLY, CDR2 FYNNEI. V gave up 4 bases and J gave up 10 bases, with 11 bases separating them. This CDR3 has 12 amino acids. For the CDR3, the DNA is TGTGCCAGCAGTGGGGTTCAGGCGGAGCAGTTCTTC. Amino acid sequence: CASSGVQAEQFF.

This clonotype was seen only a few times. The J gene is TRBJ1-4, the V gene TRBV5-1; D not certain. The CDR3 has 16 amino acids. Trimming pared 0 bases from V and 10 bases from J, leaving 19 bases between. Germline V CDR1 and CDR2: SGHRS, YFSETQ. This chain's CDR3 is CASSLEGSGISGKLFF. The CDR3 region has the DNA TGCGCCAGCAGCTTGGAAGGCAGCGGTATTTCTGGAAAACTGTTTTTT. Full variable domain (remainder filled in from reference TRBV5-1 and TRBJ1-4): KAGVTQTPRYLIKTRGQQVTLSCSPISGHRSVSWYQQTPGQGLQFLFEYFSETQRNKGNFPGRFSGRQFSNSRSEMNVSTLELGDSALYLCASSLEGSGISGKLFFGSGTQLSVL.

This clonotype has just a few counts. The rearrangement joins TRBV6-6 to TRBJ1-4; a weak D match, TRBD1 (6 bases). The length of the CDR3 is 15 residues. Germline CDR1 is MNHNY and CDR2 is SVGAGI (reference sequence). Trimming shortened V by 8 bases and J by 2 bases, and 15 bases separated the two germline ends. CDR3 amino acids: CASRITGITNEKLFF. The CDR3 nucleotides are TGTGCCAGCCGTATAACAGGGATTACTAATGAAAAACTGTTTTTT.

The gene calls are TRBV10-3 and TRBJ1-1; TRBD1 matches at 8 bases. Looked up from germline, CDR1 is ENHRY and CDR2 is SYGVKD. The CDR3 contains 14 residues. Losses at the gene ends were 2 bases for V and 3 bases for J; bases not matched to a gene: 2. The CDR3 spells CAISEGTGYTEAFF. The CDR3 DNA reads as TGTGCCATCAGTGAGGGGACAGGCTACACTGAAGCTTTCTTT.

This clonotype was observed a few times. The chain couples TRBV7-8 to TRBJ1-2; the D gene is possibly TRBD1 (6 bases). The V and J ends lost 1 base and 3 bases respectively, with 9 bases between them. The CDR3 length is 14 residues. The germline CDR1 and CDR2 sequences are SGHVS and FQNEAQ. This CDR3 is CASSLGDTYYGYTF. The CDR3 DNA reads as TGTGCCAGCAGCTTAGGGGACACCTACTATGGCTACACCTTC.

This chain connects TRBV6-2 or TRBV6-3 to TRBJ2-2, with TRBD1 matching 11 bases. Germline CDR1 MNHEY, CDR2 SVGEGT. V was pared by 5 bases and J by 7 bases, with 6 bases of the junction left unmatched. CDR3 size: 15 residues. DNA for the CDR3: TGTGCCAGCAGTCCGGGACAGGGGGATCACGGGGAGCTGTTTTTT. It encodes CASSPGQGDHGELFF.

J is TRBJ1-5 and V is TRBV21-1. TRBV21-1 is a listed pseudogene. There are 12 residues in the CDR3. The CDR3 reads CASSKEGEPQHF. CDR3 coding DNA: TGTGCCAGCAGCAAAGAGGGAGAGCCCCAGCATTTT.

This chain connects TRBV19 to TRBJ2-6, with no clear D. V was shortened by 6 bases and J by 3 bases, with 6 bases between the two germline ends. There are 13 residues in the CDR3. Germline CDR1 and CDR2: LNHDA and SQIVND (reference sequence). The DNA for the CDR3 is TGTGCCAGTAGGCAGGTTGGGGCCAACGTCCTGACTTTC. Amino acid sequence: CASRQVGANVLTF.

The chain joins TRBV11-3 to TRBJ2-3, with 12 bases lining up with TRBD1. Germline CDR1 and CDR2: SGHNT and YENEEA. V lost 8 bases to trimming and J lost 5 bases; unmatched junction nucleotides: 8. The CDR3 contains 15 residues. CDR3 DNA: TGTGCCAGCGAGGTGGGACAGGGGGCTGGAGATACGCAGTATTTT. Protein sequence: CASEVGQGAGDTQYF. Full variable domain (outside the CDR3, taken from reference TRBV11-3 and TRBJ2-3): EAGVVQSPRYKIIEKKQPVAFWCNPISGHNTLYWYLQNLGQGPELLIRYENEEAVDDSQLPKDRFSAERLKGVDSTLKIQPAELGDSAVYLCASEVGQGAGDTQYFGPGTRLTVL.

This clonotype has just a few counts. The chain uses TRBV7-9 and TRBJ2-5; no reliable D call. From germline, CDR1 is SEHNR and CDR2 FQNEAQ (reference sequence). V shed 2 bases and J shed 1 base, with 14 bases lying between them. The CDR3 has 16 residues. The CDR3 reads CASSLLTLASQETQYF. CDR3 sequence (DNA): TGTGCCAGCAGCTTACTCACGTTGGCTAGCCAAGAGACCCAGTACTTC.

The rearrangement links TRBV27 to TRBJ2-5; D gene uncertain. The CDR3 contains 12 residues. The V end lost 7 bases, the J end lost 1 base, and 7 bases lay between the germline ends. Germline CDR1 MNHEY, CDR2 SMNVEV (reference sequence). The CDR3, as DNA: TGTGCCAGCAAAGGACCCCAAGAGACCCAGTACTTC. This sequence encodes CASKGPQETQYF.

This clonotype was counted at least ten times. The chain combines TRBV18 with TRBJ2-3, with no clear D. Trimming took 3 bases from V and 2 from J, leaving 12 bases between them. The CDR3 length is 15 residues. Germline CDR1 reads KGHSH; CDR2 reads LQKENI. DNA of the CDR3: TGTGCCAGCTCACCGGACGGACGAATCACAGATACGCAGTATTTT. Translated: CASSPDGRITDTQYF.

There are a few counts of this clonotype. The genes are TRBV27 and TRBJ2-1; 9 bases map to TRBD1. Germline assignment: CDR1 MNHEY and CDR2 SMNVEV (reference sequence). The CDR3 has 15 residues. J was trimmed by 5 bases and V by 6 bases; bases with no gene match: 8. The DNA for the CDR3 is TGTGCCAGCAGGCACCGGGACAGGGCAAACAATGAGCAGTTCTTC. It yields the protein CASRHRDRANNEQFF.

The chain is built from TRBV27 and TRBJ1-6, with D possibly matching TRBD1 (6 bases). Looked up from germline, CDR1 is MNHEY and CDR2 is SMNVEV (reference sequence). V was pared by 5 bases and J by 10 bases, with 12 bases between. There are 13 residues in the CDR3. CDR3 amino acids: CASSNREYSPLHF. As DNA, the CDR3 is TGTGCCAGCAGTAACAGGGAGTACTCACCCCTCCACTTT.

Only one count was recorded for this clonotype. The chain couples TRBV24-1 to TRBJ2-3; D unresolved. The germline V gene has CDR1 KGHDR and CDR2 SFDVKD. The CDR3 extends over 11 amino acids. Trimming cost V 7 bases and J 4 bases, with 5 bases left between them. CDR3 in DNA: TGTGCCACCAGGAGAGCAGATACGCAGTATTTT. Translating it yields CATRRADTQYF.

In DNA form, the CDR3 reads TGTGCCAGCGGGGACGGAGGCAGGGCTGATGAAAAACTGTTTTTT. Its translation is CASGDGGRADEKLFF. The chain couples TRBV6-5 to TRBJ1-4; possible D gene TRBD1, 5 bases. V lost 8 bases, J lost 6 bases, and 19 bases lay in between. The CDR3 spans 15 residues. Germline-derived CDR1 and CDR2 are MNHEY and SVGAGI.

This clonotype was found a few times. The rearrangement links TRBV29-1 to TRBJ2-4, with D unclear. Per germline, CDR1 SQVTM and CDR2 ANQGSEA. V dropped 8 bases and J dropped 3 bases, with 14 bases sitting between them. The CDR3 length is 13 residues. The CDR3 loop is CSTKGDGKNIQYF. DNA of the CDR3: TGCAGCACAAAAGGAGATGGCAAAAACATTCAGTACTTC.

This clonotype was observed a few times. The rearrangement joins TRBV4-3 to TRBJ1-4; D gene uncertain. CDR3 length: 15 residues. In germline, CDR1 is LGHNA, CDR2 YSLEER. V lost 1 base and J 5 bases, leaving 11 bases between the germline ends. The CDR3 DNA follows: TGCGCCAGCAGCCAAGCCTATGAGGGAAATGAAAAACTGTTTTTT. Protein: CASSQAYEGNEKLFF.

The chain is built from TRBV7-6 and TRBJ1-4; D unresolved. Germline lookup yields CDR1 SGHVS and CDR2 FNYEAQ. This CDR3 is built from 13 residues. Deletions cut 5 bases from V and 8 bases from J, with 12 bases between. The DNA of the CDR3 is TGTGCCAGCAGCCTTCGCAGGCACGAAAAACTGTTTTTT. This translates into CASSLRRHEKLFF.

This clonotype was detected only a few times. V usage is TRBV12-3 or TRBV12-4 and J usage is TRBJ2-3, with D perhaps matching TRBD1 (5 bases). V lost 1 base and J 7 bases, leaving 15 bases between the germline ends. CDR3 length equals 15 residues. As DNA, the CDR3 is TGTGCCAGCAGTTTAGTTAGTCCCCCAGGGAATACGCAGTATTTT. Protein: CASSLVSPPGNTQYF.

This clonotype was detected a few times. V is TRBV2 and J is TRBJ1-1; D unclear. The CDR3 is made up of 16 amino acids. In germline, CDR1 is SNHLY, CDR2 FYNNEI. The V and J ends lost 8 bases and 0 bases respectively, with 19 bases between them. The CDR3 DNA sequence: TGTGCCAGCGGGCCCCTCTTTGATAATTTGAACACTGAAGCTTTCTTT. Residues: CASGPLFDNLNTEAFF.

This clonotype appeared a few times. The rearrangement links TRBV7-9 to TRBJ1-4, with unresolved D. V lost 0 bases to trimming and J lost 8 bases, with 19 bases between them. The germline gives CDR1 SEHNR, CDR2 FQNEAQ (reference sequence). The CDR3 runs to 17 residues. CDR3 residues: CASSLAPSRTREEKLFF. CDR3 DNA sequence: TGTGCCAGCAGCTTAGCCCCCTCCCGAACGCGAGAAGAAAAACTGTTTTTT.

The chain has TRBV6-2 or TRBV6-3 and TRBJ1-5; D unclear. Germline V gives CDR1 MNHEY, CDR2 SVGEGT. This CDR3 contains 17 residues. V lost 2 bases and J 7 bases, leaving 21 bases between the germline ends. The DNA for the CDR3 is TGTGCCAGCAGTTACGATCAGATAGGCTTAATCGACCAGCCCCAGCATTTT. Protein: CASSYDQIGLIDQPQHF.

The chain uses TRBV11-1 and TRBJ2-3, with TRBD2 as a possible D gene (6 bases). This CDR3 spans 14 amino acids. CDR1 is SGHAT, CDR2 FQDESV, per germline (reference sequence). V was pared by 4 bases and J by 6 bases, with 14 bases between. DNA for the CDR3: TGTGCCAGCAGCTCTACGGAGGGCGGGGATACGCAGTATTTT. Translated, it gives CASSSTEGGDTQYF.

There are a few counts of this clonotype. Written as DNA, the CDR3 is TGCGCCAGCAGCTTAGGGCAGATCTACGAGCAGTACTTC. Its protein is CASSLGQIYEQYF. The rearrangement links TRBV5-1 to TRBJ2-7; D remains unclear. Germline V gene data show CDR1 as SGHRS and CDR2 as YFSETQ. This CDR3 has 13 amino acids. Trimming cost V 2 bases and J 3 bases, with 9 bases left between them.

The chain has TRBV6-1 and TRBJ2-7; 9 nucleotides match TRBD1. With V trimmed by 6 bases and J by 4 bases, 22 bases remained unmatched. CDR3 size: 19 residues. The germline CDR1 and CDR2 sequences are MNHNS and SASEGT. In nucleotides, the CDR3 is TGTGCCAGCAGGACGTCCCCGGGACAGGGTGGAGAGGAACGTTACGAGCAGTACTTC. Its protein product is CASRTSPGQGGEERYEQYF.